This T cell receptor (beta chain) was profiled in a study of shared T cell receptors in the human thymus. Germline loops: CDR1 MNHEY, CDR2 SMNVEV (reference sequence). The CDR3 runs 15 residues. The junction had 4 bases not matched to a gene; V was cut back by 2 bases and J by 2 bases. Profiling relied on immunoSEQ multiplex PCR, and the TCRdb table lists in-frame clones only, not all of them. The sample consists of around 340,000 clones, 95% of them appearing once. This clonotype was obtained from a human donor. The rearrangement links TRBV27 to TRBJ2-3; TRBD1 agrees at 7 bases. The sample was thymocytes. Here the CDR3 reads CASSLPDRHTDTQYF. Written as DNA, the CDR3 is TGTGCCAGCAGTTTACCGGACAGGCACACAGATACGCAGTATTTT.